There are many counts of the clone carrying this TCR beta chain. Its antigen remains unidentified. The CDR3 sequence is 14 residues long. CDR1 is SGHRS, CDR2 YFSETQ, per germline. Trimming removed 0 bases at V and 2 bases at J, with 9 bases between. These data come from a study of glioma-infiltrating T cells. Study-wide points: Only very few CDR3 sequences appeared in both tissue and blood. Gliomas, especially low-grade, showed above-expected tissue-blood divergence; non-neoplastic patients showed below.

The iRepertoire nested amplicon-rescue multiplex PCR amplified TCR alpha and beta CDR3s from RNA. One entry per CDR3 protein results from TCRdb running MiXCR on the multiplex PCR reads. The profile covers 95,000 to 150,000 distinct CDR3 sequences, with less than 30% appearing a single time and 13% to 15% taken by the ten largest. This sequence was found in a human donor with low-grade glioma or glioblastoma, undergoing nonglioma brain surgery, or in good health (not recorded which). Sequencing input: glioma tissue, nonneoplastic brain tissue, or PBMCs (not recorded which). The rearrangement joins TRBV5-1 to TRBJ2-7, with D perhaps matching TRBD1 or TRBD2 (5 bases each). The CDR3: CASSLAGGTYEQYF. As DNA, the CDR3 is TGCGCCAGCAGCTTGGCTGGGGGTACCTACGAGCAGTACTTC.